The rows below give T cell receptor beta chains drawn from one sample of a study of Ad26.COV2.S vaccination and SARS-CoV-2 variants. Using immunoSEQ multiplex PCR, the repertoire was profiled, and TCRdb retains in-frame clones only, with some absent. The sample records about 480,000 clones, around nine tenths being singletons. Sequenced here: peripheral blood, sampled in a trial of Ad26.COV2.S vaccine versus placebo. These receptors were taken from a person aged 18-65 years who received the Ad26.COV2.S COVID-19 vaccine or a placebo. CDR3s include the opening cysteine and the closing phenylalanine or tryptophan. D genes are given only for firm matches.

15 TRBD1 TRBV24-1 CATTSGGQGKNEQFF
15 NA TRBV18 CASSPPPRTEQPQHF
15 NA TRBV3-1/TRBV3-2 CASSQSVSVTYGYTF
21 NA TRBV21-1 CASSSASARFYSQANNSPLHF
16 NA TRBV24-1 CATSDLGLTSHNEQFF
11 NA TRBV6-2/TRBV6-3 CASSYLYEQYF
16 TRBD2 TRBV20-1 CSASGGSLAGGFEQYF
14 NA TRBV7-6 CASSNSDSGNTIYF
13 TRBD1 TRBV2 CASSRDSLYEQYF
14 NA TRBV7-3 CASSLRGRGEKLFF
15 NA TRBV6-2/TRBV6-3 CASSYPTEVGEKLFF
15 NA TRBV18 CASSLSAGNLEKLFF
13 NA TRBV6-6 CASSPIGVQPQHF
16 NA TRBV3-1/TRBV3-2 CASSQLPLRDTGELFF
19 TRBD2 TRBV6-2/TRBV6-3 CASSYSTWTSGRAAYEQYF
16 TRBD1 TRBV7-6 CASRQGATPRTDTQYF
13 NA TRBV9 CASSVELLDTQYF
14 TRBD2 TRBV20-1 CSASTSGRTDTQYF
13 NA TRBV29-1 CSVEIRGGTEAFF
18 TRBD2 TRBV7-7 CASSPGLAGGTGTGELFF
15 NA TRBV5-8 CASSLGVEYTDTQYF
15 NA TRBV2 CASSRNRGPAHEQFF
16 NA TRBV11-2 CASSLDGQTWLETQYF
12 NA TRBV18 CASSPLNTEAFF
12 NA TRBV18 CASSPTTYEQYF
15 NA TRBV6-5 CASRFGLLGSYGYTF
16 NA TRBV28 CASTPDSGTSTDTQYF
13 NA TRBV24-1 CATSASAGNTIYF
13 NA TRBV6-5 CASRPGGGNTIYF
12 NA TRBV7-9 CASSDSGNEQFF
13 TRBD1 TRBV12-3/TRBV12-4 CASSLGQSAPLHF
13 NA TRBV28 CASIRDNSYEQYF
12 NA TRBV12-3/TRBV12-4 CASSRRGGEQYF
12 NA TRBV6-5 CASTGGGLGYTF
14 TRBD1 TRBV28 CASRLQGGNYGYTF
18 TRBD2 TRBV27 CASSPATGLAGGFYEQYF
18 TRBD2 TRBV20-1 CSASKGLAASSSYNEQFF
14 TRBD1 TRBV28 CASSQGQGTYEQYF
17 NA TRBV28 CASEGGRGGSSYNEQFF
15 NA TRBV6-5 CASSYGDTSFYGYTF
14 NA TRBV27 CAIRDGESSYEQYF
14 TRBD1 TRBV19 CASSTTGGVTEQYF